This is a list of T cell receptor beta chains from one sample in a study of cytomegalovirus exposure and HLA in healthy donors. This table comes from immunoSEQ multiplex PCR, and its TCRdb copy is limited to in-frame clones, with some not included. The sample contains 110,000 or so clones, 82% of which appear only once. Specimen: PBMCs. The receptors stem from a woman between 18 and 30 years old in good health and CMV-seronegative. Each CDR3 is given with its conserved first and last residue. The order of the fields is D gene, clone size, V gene, J gene, CDR3 protein, CDR3 DNA. A D gene is named only where the DNA matches it firmly. A clone size is listed for some rows: how often the clone was seen (once, few, many), or a class if it is expanded.

TRBD1	-	TRBV27	TRBJ2-7	CASIGQGWGEQYF	TGTGCCAGCATCGGACAGGGTTGGGGCGAGCAGTACTTC
-	-	TRBV2	TRBJ2-5	CASLRGMGQLRTQYF	TGTGCCAGCTTACGGGGAATGGGCCAGCTGAGGACCCAGTACTTC
-	-	TRBV19	TRBJ1-2	CASSIPRGGGYTF	TGTGCCAGTAGTATTCCGCGGGGCGGTGGCTACACCTTC
-	-	TRBV19	TRBJ1-5	CASSPRTFDQPQHF	TGTGCCAGTAGTCCCAGGACATTTGATCAGCCCCAGCATTTT
TRBD1	few	TRBV28	TRBJ2-6	CASSYSGGSGANVLTF	TGTGCCAGCAGTTATTCAGGGGGATCTGGGGCCAACGTCCTGACTTTC
-	few	TRBV6-1	TRBJ1-3	CASSEVSGRANTIYF	TGTGCCAGCAGTGAAGTGTCAGGCCGAGCAAACACCATATATTTT
TRBD1	-	TRBV5-6	TRBJ1-5	CASSLAGTGPQPQHF	TGTGCCAGCAGCTTGGCGGGGACAGGGCCTCAGCCCCAGCATTTT
TRBD2	-	TRBV28	TRBJ2-3	CASSFPSVTAGADTQYF	TGTGCCAGCAGTTTCCCCTCCGTTACAGCGGGAGCAGATACGCAGTATTTT
TRBD2	-	TRBV7-7	TRBJ2-4	CASSPPSAGEILAKNIQYF	TGTGCCAGCAGCCCTCCCTCAGCGGGGGAGATACTAGCCAAAAACATTCAGTACTTC
-	-	TRBV9	TRBJ1-2	CASSVAPVPPIPYGYTF	TGTGCCAGCAGCGTAGCCCCCGTCCCGCCTATACCCTATGGCTACACCTTC
-	-	TRBV6-5	TRBJ1-3	CASSYISRDSGNTIYF	TGTGCCAGCAGTTACATCTCCAGGGACTCTGGAAACACCATATATTTT
-	-	TRBV6-1	TRBJ2-1	CASRDVAASYNEQFF	TGTGCCAGCAGGGATGTAGCGGCCTCCTACAATGAGCAGTTCTTC
TRBD1	-	TRBV5-4	TRBJ1-1	CASSPDRRFRAFF	TGTGCCAGCAGCCCGGACAGGAGATTTCGAGCTTTCTTT
-	-	TRBV7-2	TRBJ1-2	CASSLAGFGYTF	TGTGCCAGCAGCTTGGCGGGGTTTGGCTACACCTTC
TRBD2	-	TRBV27	TRBJ2-1	CASSPRTSGKREQFF	TGTGCCAGCAGTCCCCGGACTAGCGGGAAGAGAGAGCAGTTCTTC
TRBD2	-	TRBV28	TRBJ2-3	CASSLAGAPDTQYF	TGTGCCAGCAGCTTAGCGGGAGCCCCAGATACGCAGTATTTT
TRBD1	-	TRBV20-1	TRBJ1-1	CLGQGAAEAFF	TGCCTCGGACAGGGGGCGGCTGAAGCTTTCTTT
-	-	TRBV27	TRBJ1-4	CASSFLAGRLFF	TGTGCCAGCAGTTTCTTAGCGGGGCGACTGTTTTTT
TRBD1	-	TRBV15	TRBJ1-2	CATSRVSTGDGYTF	TGTGCCACCAGCAGAGTATCGACAGGGGATGGCTACACCTTC
TRBD1	once	TRBV6-5	TRBJ2-7	CASTPGTGGYEQYF	TGTGCCAGCACCCCCGGGACAGGGGGCTACGAGCAGTACTTC
TRBD1	once	TRBV19	TRBJ2-1	CASSSRTGKGHEQFF	TGTGCCAGTAGTTCTCGGACAGGGAAGGGGCATGAGCAGTTCTTC
TRBD1	-	TRBV7-2	TRBJ1-5	CASSWGPGGEGVKPQHF	TGTGCCAGCAGCTGGGGACCAGGGGGCGAGGGGGTGAAGCCCCAGCATTTT
-	once	TRBV28	TRBJ2-2	CASSGQLETGELFF	TGTGCCAGCAGTGGACAGTTGGAGACCGGGGAGCTGTTTTTT
-	few	TRBV7-9	TRBJ1-4	CASRGAVNEKLFF	TGTGCCAGCCGTGGGGCGGTTAATGAAAAACTGTTTTTT
TRBD1	-	TRBV15	TRBJ2-7	CATSLGQGSYEQYF	TGTGCCACCAGCTTGGGACAGGGCTCCTACGAGCAGTACTTC
TRBD2	-	TRBV5-1	TRBJ2-3	CASSLARLAGAGDTQYF	TGCGCCAGCAGCTTGGCCAGACTAGCGGGAGCAGGGGATACGCAGTATTTT
-	-	TRBV19	TRBJ1-1	CASRERNTEAFF	TGTGCCAGTAGAGAGAGGAACACTGAAGCTTTCTTT
TRBD1	-	TRBV6-5	TRBJ1-5	CASSSLQGGNQPQHF	TGTGCCAGCAGTTCTTTACAGGGGGGCAATCAGCCCCAGCATTTT
TRBD1	-	TRBV29-1	TRBJ1-1	CSVSRTGNAEAFF	TGCAGCGTCTCCCGGACAGGGAACGCTGAAGCTTTCTTT
-	-	TRBV19	TRBJ1-2	CASSMWADYGYTF	TGTGCCAGTAGTATGTGGGCAGATTATGGCTACACCTTC
-	-	TRBV5-6	TRBJ2-5	CASSLGGQQETQYF	TGTGCCAGCAGCTTGGGAGGACAGCAAGAGACCCAGTACTTC
TRBD1	-	TRBV6-5	TRBJ2-2	CASRTGTGNTGELFF	TGTGCCAGCAGGACCGGGACAGGGAACACCGGGGAGCTGTTTTTT
-	-	TRBV19	TRBJ1-2	CASSQTNYGYTF	TGTGCCAGTAGTCAGACTAACTATGGCTACACCTTC
TRBD1	once	TRBV15	TRBJ1-6	CATSRKQGVDSPLHF	TGTGCCACCAGCAGGAAGCAGGGGGTGGATTCACCCCTCCACTTT
TRBD1	-	TRBV6-5	TRBJ1-4	CASRQGGEKLFF	TGTGCCAGCAGACAGGGGGGTGAAAAACTGTTTTTT
-	-	TRBV27	TRBJ1-4	CASSFNRLGEKLFF	TGTGCCAGCAGTTTTAACAGGTTAGGTGAAAAACTGTTTTTT
TRBD2	-	TRBV5-3	TRBJ2-3	CARSPPSGGITDTQYF	TGTGCCAGAAGCCCACCGTCGGGGGGGATTACAGATACGCAGTATTTT
-	-	TRBV29-1	TRBJ1-1	CSVYRHQAFF	TGCAGCGTGTACAGGCATCAAGCTTTCTTT
-	-	TRBV19	TRBJ1-2	CASSIGQFKDGYTF	TGTGCCAGTAGTATTGGACAGTTCAAGGATGGCTACACCTTC